This T cell receptor (beta chain) was sequenced in a study of read filtering for tumor transcriptome and immune sequencing (dated by TCRdb to the early 2020s). Describing the broader study: The cohort consisted of over 16 male and some 13 female patients, with a mean age of about 64 years and an age range of about 40 to 85. Under revised international staging, roughly 8 patients fell into R-ISS I, some 15 into R-ISS II and more than five into R-ISS III. After DNase treatment, whole-transcriptome libraries were prepared with the TruSeq RNA Access Library Prep Kit. TCR-region mapped reads per sample ranged from about 4.05 to 11 million with IR-seq versus only roughly 75 to 1273 with RNA-seq. TCR repertoires obtained by targeted immune repertoire sequencing and by bulk whole-transcriptome sequencing performed on the same bone marrow samples were compared. One of the main goals was to work out a read-filtering strategy for immune repertoire data, in particular whether clonotypes backed by only a single read should be removed.

TCR libraries were constructed from roughly 0.4 ug RNA using the Immunoverse kit, and molecular barcoded adaptors covering alpha/delta and beta/gamma chains were employed. The same RNA used for transcriptome sequencing was used for TCR library preparation. An Illumina HiSeq 4000 with 2 x 150 cycles was used to sequence the TCR libraries. On the study's bioinformatics: With MiXCR, TCR reads were aligned to human V, D, J and C references and assembled into CDR3 clonotypes, with quality filtering and error correction included. Clonotype counts and gene usage diversity were analyzed with the tcR package in R. For inspection of raw mapping reads, RNA-seq reads were mapped by STAR aligner version 2.5.3a onto GRCh37 of the human genome. IR-seq fastq files were randomly downsampled with Seqtk 1.3 to test the effect of sequencing depth on detected clonotypes. The public sequencing data were trimmed at Q25 with fastp and processed into clonotypes with MiXCR by TCRdb, which kept only in-frame beta chains. Rows matching on CDR3 protein sequence are summarized as one entry with the most common DNA and genes. TCRdb's processing, not the authors', yielded these V and J calls. The sample records tens of thousands of distinct CDR3 sequences, roughly 19% of which are singletons. Of the sample, approximately 10% falls within the top ten clones.

On the study overall, not on this receptor specifically: The sorted CD138-negative fraction was composed of a mixed bone marrow immune population rather than of purified T cells. The correlation between IR-seq and RNA-seq shared clonotype proportions rose when single-read clonotypes were removed. In IR-seq, around 85% of clonotypes but 3% to 3.5% of total reads were represented by single-read clonotypes, whereas in RNA-seq, approximately 73% of clonotypes and around 45% of reads were represented by single-read clonotypes. Compared with RNA-seq, IR-seq captured clonotypes at much higher depth and more reliably, and a smaller IR-seq throughput was enough to identify most shared clonotypes.

In its sample, this clonotype was seen a few times. The specificity of this receptor is unknown. No much larger clone exists at a distance of one base, and base qualities are not known. Bone marrow was sampled from every patient at the time of active disease. Isolation of bone marrow mononuclear cells was performed by Ficoll-Hypaque density gradient centrifugation. Myeloma plasma cells were removed and CD138-negative cells were obtained by negative selection following labeling with CD138 magnetic microbeads on a MACS separator. Purity of the isolated cells was checked by flow cytometry on an Attune NxT using CD138 antibodies. TRIzol reagent was used to extract total RNA, which was then quantified with a NanoDrop spectrophotometer. For each patient, paired RNA-seq and IR-seq were run on the CD138-negative bone marrow sample from that patient. The sample comprised a population of CD138-negative cells sorted from bone marrow. Interpreted using the paper, the cell subset or site label stands for: bone marrow mononuclear cells depleted of CD138+ plasma/myeloma cells by negative magnetic selection. This TCR was sampled from a donor aged 40 or older with multiple myeloma.

Here the CDR3 is given as CASSTGSFQPQHF. The nucleotide sequence reads TGTGCCAGCAGCACGGGGAGTTTCCAGCCCCAGCATTTT. The V gene is TRBV2 and the J gene is TRBJ1-5, with no reliable assignment of the D segment. V was cut back by 6 bases and J by 7 bases, leaving a gap of 13 bases between them. The CDR3 runs 13 residues from the cysteine to the phenylalanine. The read is trimmed to its CDR3 DNA, 39 bases read in frame from base 1. The germline V gene specifies SNHLY as CDR1 and FYNNEI as CDR2.